The 8 T cell receptor beta chains reported below all come from one sample, sequenced in a study of blood T cell repertoires in COVID-19 (dated by TCRdb to 2018 to 2021). Library method: the immunoSEQ multiplex PCR assay. Sourced from immuneACCESS, this table was stored by TCRdb with only in-frame sequences that have V and J called. A share of the clones is absent; for the studies checked, an unresolved V gene accounts for under half, and the remainder has no known explanation. The sample table records tens of thousands of clones; about 86% of these occur just once. The top ten constitute about a fifth of the sample. The sequenced material came from peripheral blood. The source of these receptors is a woman of 80 years or more in a cohort sampled during active or convalescent COVID-19.

The rearrangement joins TRBV6-5 to TRBJ1-1; a weak D match, TRBD1 (6 bases). This CDR3 comprises 14 residues. The V and J ends lost 7 bases and 1 base respectively, with 13 bases between them. Per the germline V gene, CDR1 is MNHEY and CDR2 is SVGAGI. As DNA, the CDR3 is TGTGCCAGCAACGGACAGTTGTCGAACACTGAAGCTTTCTTT. It codes for CASNGQLSNTEAFF.

The genes are TRBV2 and TRBJ2-7; 7 nucleotides line up with TRBD1. The CDR3 loop spans 13 amino acids. Germline trimming cut 5 bases from V and 6 bases from J; bases unmatched to any gene: 7. CDR1 and CDR2 (germline): SNHLY, FYNNEI. The CDR3 here is CASSRTGTAEQYV. As DNA, the CDR3 is TGTGCCAGCAGTCGTACCGGGACAGCCGAGCAGTACGTC.

The chain links TRBV2 to TRBJ2-5, with D possibly matching TRBD1 (5 bases). The CDR3 covers 12 residues. Germline V gives CDR1 SNHLY, CDR2 FYNNEI. V was clipped by 7 bases and J by 1 base, with 7 bases between them. The CDR3 DNA follows: TGTGCCAGCAAAGGGGCCCAAGAGACCCAGTACTTC. This codes for CASKGAQETQYF.

This rearrangement joins TRBV7-8 to TRBJ2-5, with 12 bases aligning to TRBD2. The CDR3 spans 14 residues. After removal of 2 bases from V and 7 bases from J, the junction contained 2 bases not matched to a gene. Per the germline V gene, CDR1 is SGHVS and CDR2 is FQNEAQ. The CDR3 DNA reads as TGTGCCAGCAGCTTACTAGCGGGAGGGTTGACCCAGTACTTC. Protein product: CASSLLAGGLTQYF.

On this clone: The same CDR3 is also encoded by other DNA sequences in this sample. The chain has TRBV5-1 and TRBJ2-5; TRBD1 aligns across 8 bases. Germline CDR1 and CDR2: SGHRS and YFSETQ. The CDR3 is 15 residues long. J lost 0 bases, V lost 4 bases, and 5 bases had no gene match. The CDR3 coding sequence is TGCGCCAGCAGCCCCACAGGGGGGTACCAAGAGACCCAGTACTTC. Translated, it gives CASSPTGGYQETQYF.

This sequence joins TRBV3-1 (or the pseudogene TRBV3-2) and TRBJ2-1; the D gene is possibly TRBD2 (6 bases). In germline, CDR1 is LGHDT, CDR2 YNNKEL (reference sequence). The length of the CDR3 is 14 residues. Trimming left V 4 bases short and J 3 bases short, with 10 bases between. The CDR3 DNA follows: TGTGCCAGCAGCCTTACGGGACTCTACAATGAGCAGTTCTTC. As protein: CASSLTGLYNEQFF.

This clone was detected only once. The CDR3, as DNA: TGCGCCAGCAGCTTGTCCAGTAATGAAAAACTGTTTTTT. Translating it yields CASSLSSNEKLFF. The chain recombines TRBV5-1 with TRBJ1-4; D is undetermined. V lost 1 base, J lost 4 bases, and 5 bases lay in between. The CDR3 is 13 amino acids. Germline V gene sequence: CDR1 SGHRS, CDR2 YFSETQ.

The chain combines TRBV6-5 with TRBJ1-4; 9 bases match TRBD1. After removal of 6 bases from V and 6 bases from J, the junction contained 5 bases not matched to a gene. The germline V gene encodes CDR1 MNHEY and CDR2 SVGAGI. The CDR3 sequence is 14 residues long. The CDR3 region has the DNA TGTGCCAGCAGAAAACAGGGGGCTTATGAAAAACTGTTTTTT. Its protein product is CASRKQGAYEKLFF.